This T cell receptor (beta chain) was recovered during a study of CD8+ T cells in alopecia areata listed by TCRdb under 2018. A note on the overall study: Treated patients were enrolled in an open-label pilot trial of oral tofacitinib, 5 to 10 mg twice daily, for moderate-to-severe alopecia areata. Patients received tofacitinib for 6 to 18 months and were then followed off drug for 6 months to check for delayed response and recurrence. In treated patients, disease severity was measured using the SALT score, which gives the percentage of scalp surface area affected. The study used high-throughput TCRbeta sequencing to examine T cell clonal expansion in alopecia areata, in both the C3H/HeJ mouse model and human patients. Scalp tissue and sorted CD4+ and CD8+ peripheral blood T cells from patchy and totalis/universalis alopecia areata patients and from healthy controls were covered by human TCRbeta sequencing. Tofacitinib-treated patients had biopsies at baseline and at 4 and 24 weeks of treatment, with a later scalp biopsy in several patients. Scalp clonality was compared among normal scalp (n=4), patchy alopecia areata scalp (n=8), and alopecia totalis/universalis scalp (n=8). RNA was obtained with the PAXgene miRNA kit for fixed scalp, the miRNeasy kit for PBMCs, and the RNeasy kit for mouse skin. TCRbeta CDR3 regions were amplified by immunoSEQ multiplex PCR with 35 Vbeta forward and 13 Jbeta reverse primers.

As for this clone: Its antigen is currently not known. Within one base of it there is no much larger clone, and no base qualities were kept.

The method behind the library was the immunoSEQ multiplex PCR assay. For TCR sequencing, RNA was extracted from every sample and reverse transcribed into cDNA to serve as template. SuperScript III was used for first-strand cDNA synthesis, primed with a 2:1 mix of oligo-dT and random hexamers. Amplification bias was assessed with a synthetic immune receptor repertoire, and residual bias was removed computationally. The published analysis was carried out like this. After raw reads were preprocessed to remove errors, the CDR3 was defined following IMGT conventions as running from the conserved cysteine to phenylalanine. To get clonality, Shannon entropy was normalized by log2 of the number of productive unique TCRs and the result was subtracted from 1. Whether scalp clones were CD4 or CD8 was inferred by matching scalp TCRbeta sequences against CD4 and CD8 repertoires sorted from blood. The clones in this table, taken by TCRdb from immuneACCESS, are in-frame only. Not every clone is retained; where verified, under half of the shortfall comes from an unresolved V gene, and the cause of the rest is unknown. Clone size and the V and J calls come from that table; the DNA yielded D and trimming. The sample table holds more than 200,000 clones, of which approximately 70% were seen once. Roughly 1.2% of the sample rests with the top ten.

General study outcomes and caveats: Compared with normal scalp, lesional scalp had higher clonality and more expanded CD8+ clones, particularly in alopecia totalis/universalis, a pattern that suggests antigenic drive. Compared with mice, TCR sequences shared between patients were less clear, possibly partly because of HLA diversity across the patient population. Many expanded lesional clones were found to persist in scalp and blood during tofacitinib treatment, and relapse after treatment cessation may be partly explained by this persistence. Because the treated cohort was small and had just a single nonresponder, larger studies are needed to establish links between baseline CD8+ expansion and response. Unlike mouse skin, where gammadelta T cells dominate, normal human skin contains resident alphabeta T cells that get sequenced too, which complicates analysis of the scalp TCR repertoire. Tofacitinib significantly lowered scalp clonality and the number of expanded CD8+ clones among the top 100 scalp clones.

The treatment or condition label here, explained by the study, means: oral pan-JAK inhibitor, 5-10 mg twice daily. Lesional scalp punch biopsies and peripheral blood were collected from alopecia areata patients. PBMCs were isolated by density centrifugation and stained for CD3, CD4 and CD8, and CD4+ and CD8+ T cells were sorted on a FACSAria. This clonotype was obtained from a human donor with alopecia areata. The sample consisted of CD4+ T cells sorted from blood, taken between weeks 43 and 45, from a patient treated with tofacitinib.

The bases are TGTGCCAGCAGCAGCCGGGACAGGGAAAACATTCAGTACTTC. Translated, it reads CASSSRDRENIQYF. The chain is assembled from TRBV9 and TRBJ2-4, with 9 bases matching TRBD1. The germline V gene specifies SGDLS as CDR1 and YYNGEE as CDR2. The CDR3 runs 14 amino acids, cysteine and phenylalanine included. Left in the record is the CDR3 DNA by itself, 42 bases read in frame from the first base. Clipping removes 4 bases from V and 5 bases from J, with 4 as the unmatched junction base count.